This TCR beta chain was observed in a study of CD8 T cells in ankylosing spondylitis. The CDR3 has 14 amino acids. J was trimmed by 7 bases and V by 2 bases; bases with no gene match: 4. CDR1 and CDR2 (germline): MNHEY, SMNVEV (reference sequence). TCRdb ran MiXCR on the 5' RACE reads and lists one entry per CDR3 protein. The table shows more than 250,000 distinct CDR3 sequences, with roughly 12% occurring only once. Material: blood, either unsorted or a sorted T cell fraction (not recorded which). The chain couples TRBV27 to TRBJ2-1; 8 bases match TRBD2. This TCR was sampled from a female donor with ankylosing spondylitis or in good health (not recorded which). The CDR3 coding sequence is TGTGCCAGCAGTTTAAAGGGCGGGGGGAATGAGCAGTTCTTC. This sequence encodes CASSLKGGGNEQFF.